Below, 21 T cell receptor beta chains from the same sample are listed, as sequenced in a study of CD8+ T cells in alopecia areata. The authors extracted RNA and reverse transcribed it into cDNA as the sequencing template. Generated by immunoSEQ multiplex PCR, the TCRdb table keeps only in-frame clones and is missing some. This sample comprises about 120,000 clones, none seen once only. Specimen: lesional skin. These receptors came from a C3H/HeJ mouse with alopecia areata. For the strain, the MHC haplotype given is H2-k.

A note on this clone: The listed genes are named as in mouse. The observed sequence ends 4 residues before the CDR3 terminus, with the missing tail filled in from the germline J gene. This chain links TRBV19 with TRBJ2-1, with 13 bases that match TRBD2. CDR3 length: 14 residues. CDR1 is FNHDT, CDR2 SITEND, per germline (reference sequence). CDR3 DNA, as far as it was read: TGTGCCAGCAGCCCGGGACTGGGGGGGACT. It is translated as CASSPGLGGT. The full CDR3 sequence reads CASSPGLGGTEQFF. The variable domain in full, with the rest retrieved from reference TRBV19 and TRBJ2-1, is GGIITQTPKFLIGQEGQKLTLKCQQNFNHDTMYWYRQDSGKGLRLIYYSITENDLQKGDLSEGYDASREKKSSFSLTVTSAQKNEMAVFLCASSPGLGGTEQFFGPGTRLTVL.

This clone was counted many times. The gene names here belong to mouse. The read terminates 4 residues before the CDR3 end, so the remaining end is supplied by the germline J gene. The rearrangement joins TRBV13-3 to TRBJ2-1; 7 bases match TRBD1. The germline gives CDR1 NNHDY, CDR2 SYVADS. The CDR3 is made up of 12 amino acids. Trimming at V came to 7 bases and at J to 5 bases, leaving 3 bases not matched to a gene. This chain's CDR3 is CASLGQHAEQFF. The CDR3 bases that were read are TGTGCCAGCTTGGGACAGCATGCT.

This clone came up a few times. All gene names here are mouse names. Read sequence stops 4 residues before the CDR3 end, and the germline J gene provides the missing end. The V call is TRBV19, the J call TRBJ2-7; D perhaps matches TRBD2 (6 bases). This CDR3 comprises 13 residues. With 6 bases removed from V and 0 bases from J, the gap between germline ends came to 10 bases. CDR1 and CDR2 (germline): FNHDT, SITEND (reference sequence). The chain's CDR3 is CASTGASSYEQYF. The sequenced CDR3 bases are TGTGCCAGCACTGGGGCCAGCTCCTAT.

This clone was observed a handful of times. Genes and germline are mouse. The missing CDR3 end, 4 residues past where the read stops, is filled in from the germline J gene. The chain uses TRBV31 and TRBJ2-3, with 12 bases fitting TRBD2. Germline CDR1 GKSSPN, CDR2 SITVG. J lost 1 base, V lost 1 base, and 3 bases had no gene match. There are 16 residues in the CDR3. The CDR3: CAWSPRLGGRAETLYF. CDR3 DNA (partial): TGTGCCTGGAGTCCCCGACTGGGGGGGCGTGCAGAA. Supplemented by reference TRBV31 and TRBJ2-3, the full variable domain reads AQTIHQWPVAEIKAVGSPLSLGCTIKGKSSPNLYWYWQATGGTLQQLFYSITVGQVESVVQLNLSASRPKDDQFILSTEKLLLSHSGFYLCAWSPRLGGRAETLYFGSGTRLTVL.

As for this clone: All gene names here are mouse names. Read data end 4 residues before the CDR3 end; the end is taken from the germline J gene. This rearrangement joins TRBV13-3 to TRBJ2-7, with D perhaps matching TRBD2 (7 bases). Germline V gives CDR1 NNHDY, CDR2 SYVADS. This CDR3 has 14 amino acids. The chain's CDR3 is CASSDLWGPYEQYF. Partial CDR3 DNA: TGTGCCAGCAGTGACCTCTGGGGGCCTTAT.

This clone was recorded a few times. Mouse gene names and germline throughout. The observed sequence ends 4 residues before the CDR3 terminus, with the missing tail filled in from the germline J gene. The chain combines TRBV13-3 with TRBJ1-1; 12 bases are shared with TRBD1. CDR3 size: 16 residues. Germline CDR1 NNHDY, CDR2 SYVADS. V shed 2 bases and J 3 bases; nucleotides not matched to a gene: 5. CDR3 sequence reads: CASSEGTGGRDTEVFF. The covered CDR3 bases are TGTGCCAGCAGTGAGGGGACAGGGGGCAGGGACACA.

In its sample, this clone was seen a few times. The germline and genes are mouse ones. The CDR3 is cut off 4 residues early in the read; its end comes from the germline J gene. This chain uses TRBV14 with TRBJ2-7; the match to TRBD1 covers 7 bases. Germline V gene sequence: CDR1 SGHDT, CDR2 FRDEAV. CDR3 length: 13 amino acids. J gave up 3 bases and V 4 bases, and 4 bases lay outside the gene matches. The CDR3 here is CASSRDRSYEQYF. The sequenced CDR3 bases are TGTGCCAGCAGTCGGGACAGAAGCTAT.

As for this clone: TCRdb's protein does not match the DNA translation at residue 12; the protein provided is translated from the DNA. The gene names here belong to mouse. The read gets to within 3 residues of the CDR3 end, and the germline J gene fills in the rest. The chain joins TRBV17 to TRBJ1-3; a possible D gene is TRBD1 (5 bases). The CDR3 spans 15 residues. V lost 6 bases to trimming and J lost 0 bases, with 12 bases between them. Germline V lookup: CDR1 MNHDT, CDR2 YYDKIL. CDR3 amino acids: CASRGESSSGNTLYF. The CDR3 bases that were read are TGTGCTAGCAGAGGGGAGTCCTCTTCTGGAAATACG.

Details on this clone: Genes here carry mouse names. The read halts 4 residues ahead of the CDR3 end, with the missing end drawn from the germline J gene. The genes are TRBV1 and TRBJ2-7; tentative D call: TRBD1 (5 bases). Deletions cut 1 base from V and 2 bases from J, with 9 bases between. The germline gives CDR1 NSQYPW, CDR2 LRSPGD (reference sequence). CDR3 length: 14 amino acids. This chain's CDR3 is CTCSAGQGPYEQYF. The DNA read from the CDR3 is TGCACCTGCAGTGCAGGGCAGGGTCCCTAT.

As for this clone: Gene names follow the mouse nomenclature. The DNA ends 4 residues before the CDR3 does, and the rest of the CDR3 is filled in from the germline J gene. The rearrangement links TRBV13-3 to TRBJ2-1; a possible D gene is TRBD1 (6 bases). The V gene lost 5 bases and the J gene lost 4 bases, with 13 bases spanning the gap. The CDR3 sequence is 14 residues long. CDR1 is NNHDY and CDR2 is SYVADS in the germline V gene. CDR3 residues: CASSGDKEYAEQFF. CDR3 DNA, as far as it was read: TGTGCCAGCAGCGGGGACAAAGAATATGCT.

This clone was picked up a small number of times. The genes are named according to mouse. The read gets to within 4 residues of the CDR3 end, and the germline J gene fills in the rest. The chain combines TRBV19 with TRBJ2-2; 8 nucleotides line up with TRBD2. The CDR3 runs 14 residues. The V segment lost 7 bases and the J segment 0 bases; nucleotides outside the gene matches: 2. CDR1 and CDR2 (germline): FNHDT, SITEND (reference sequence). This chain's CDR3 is CASRLGTNTGQLYF. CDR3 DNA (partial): TGTGCCAGCCGACTGGGGACAAACACCGGG. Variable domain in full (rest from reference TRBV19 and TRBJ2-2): GGIITQTPKFLIGQEGQKLTLKCQQNFNHDTMYWYRQDSGKGLRLIYYSITENDLQKGDLSEGYDASREKKSSFSLTVTSAQKNEMAVFLCASRLGTNTGQLYFGEGSKLTVL.

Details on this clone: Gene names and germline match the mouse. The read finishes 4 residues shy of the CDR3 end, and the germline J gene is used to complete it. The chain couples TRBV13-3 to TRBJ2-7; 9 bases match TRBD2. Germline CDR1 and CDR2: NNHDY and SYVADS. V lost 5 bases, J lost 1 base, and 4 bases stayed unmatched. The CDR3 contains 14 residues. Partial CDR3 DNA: TGTGCCAGCAGCGTTGGACTGGGGTCCTAT. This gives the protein CASSVGLGSY. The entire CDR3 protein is CASSVGLGSYEQYF.

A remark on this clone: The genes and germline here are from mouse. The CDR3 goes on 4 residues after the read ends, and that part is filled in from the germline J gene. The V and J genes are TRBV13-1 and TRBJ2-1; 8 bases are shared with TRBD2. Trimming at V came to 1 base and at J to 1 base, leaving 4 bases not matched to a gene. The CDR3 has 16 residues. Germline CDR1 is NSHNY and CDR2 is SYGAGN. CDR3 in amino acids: CASSDQAGGNYAEQFF. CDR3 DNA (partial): TGTGCCAGCAGTGATCAGGCTGGGGGGAACTATGCT.

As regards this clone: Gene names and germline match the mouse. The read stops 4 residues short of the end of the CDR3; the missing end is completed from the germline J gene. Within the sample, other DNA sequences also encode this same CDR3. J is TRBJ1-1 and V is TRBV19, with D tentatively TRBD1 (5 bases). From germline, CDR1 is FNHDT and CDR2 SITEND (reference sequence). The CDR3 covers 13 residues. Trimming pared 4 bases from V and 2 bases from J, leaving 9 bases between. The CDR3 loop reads CASSSQANTEVFF. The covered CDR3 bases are TGTGCCAGCAGTTCACAGGCTAACACA.

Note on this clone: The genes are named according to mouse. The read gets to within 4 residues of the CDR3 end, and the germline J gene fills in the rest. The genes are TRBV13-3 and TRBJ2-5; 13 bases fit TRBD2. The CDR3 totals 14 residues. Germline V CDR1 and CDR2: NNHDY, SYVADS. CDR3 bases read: TGTGCCAGCAGGGGACTGGGGGGGATGGAC. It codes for CASRGLGGMD. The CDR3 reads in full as CASRGLGGMDTQYF.

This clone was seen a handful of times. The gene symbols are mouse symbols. The part of the CDR3 DNA that was read is TGTGCCAGCAGTGGCAGGGACAGGGAA. It is translated as CASSGRDRE. The whole CDR3 protein is CASSGRDREEVFF. The genes are TRBV13-3 and TRBJ1-1, with 9 bases lining up with TRBD1. The read is 4 residues too short to cover the CDR3 end, so that end is filled in from the germline J gene. Germline CDR1 reads NNHDY; CDR2 reads SYVADS. The CDR3 covers 13 residues.

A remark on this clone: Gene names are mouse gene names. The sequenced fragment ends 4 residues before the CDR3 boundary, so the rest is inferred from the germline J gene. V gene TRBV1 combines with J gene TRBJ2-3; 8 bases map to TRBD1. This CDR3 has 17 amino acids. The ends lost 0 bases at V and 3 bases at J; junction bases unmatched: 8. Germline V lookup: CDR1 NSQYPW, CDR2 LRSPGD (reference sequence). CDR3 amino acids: CTCSADGGRGRAETLYF. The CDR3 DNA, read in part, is TGCACCTGCAGTGCAGATGGGGGCAGGGGGCGCGCAGAA.

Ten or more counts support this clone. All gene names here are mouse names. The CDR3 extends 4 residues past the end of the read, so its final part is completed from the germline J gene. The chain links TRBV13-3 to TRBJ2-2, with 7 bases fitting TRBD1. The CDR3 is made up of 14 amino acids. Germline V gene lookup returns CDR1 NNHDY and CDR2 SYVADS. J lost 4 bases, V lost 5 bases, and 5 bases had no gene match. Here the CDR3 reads CASRDRAGTGQLYF. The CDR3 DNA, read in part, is TGTGCCAGCAGAGACAGGGCGGGCACCGGG.

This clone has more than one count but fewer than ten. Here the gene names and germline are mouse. CDR3 residues: CASSFRDRTSYEQYF. Incomplete CDR3 DNA: TGTGCCAGCAGTTTCCGGGACAGGACCTCCTAT. The gene calls are TRBV14 and TRBJ2-7; 8 nucleotides line up with TRBD1. The CDR3 end is not reached by the read, which stops 4 residues before it; the germline J gene fills it in. Per the germline V gene, CDR1 is SGHDT and CDR2 is FRDEAV. J gave up 0 bases and V 1 base, and 3 bases lay outside the gene matches. The CDR3 runs 15 residues.

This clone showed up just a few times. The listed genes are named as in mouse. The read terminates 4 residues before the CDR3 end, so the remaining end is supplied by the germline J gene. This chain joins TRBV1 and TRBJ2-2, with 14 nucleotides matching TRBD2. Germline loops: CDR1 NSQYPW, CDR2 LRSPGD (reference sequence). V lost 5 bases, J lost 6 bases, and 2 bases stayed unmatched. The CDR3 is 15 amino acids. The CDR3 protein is CTCSSGLGGPGQLYF. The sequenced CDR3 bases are TGCACCTGCAGTTCGGGACTGGGGGGGCCCGGG.

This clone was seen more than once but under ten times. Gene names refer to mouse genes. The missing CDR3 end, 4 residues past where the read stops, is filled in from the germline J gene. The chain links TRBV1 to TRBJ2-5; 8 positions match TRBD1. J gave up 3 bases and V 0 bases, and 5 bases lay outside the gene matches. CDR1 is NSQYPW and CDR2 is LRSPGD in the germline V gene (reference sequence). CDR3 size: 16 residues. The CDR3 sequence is CTCSAERTGLQDTQYF. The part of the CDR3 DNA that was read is TGCACCTGCAGTGCAGAGCGGACAGGGCTTCAAGAC.